This T cell receptor beta chain was retrieved from a study of T cell repertoires in cytomegalovirus infection. Study in general: Matching HLA type, along with CMV infection, was indicated by public TCR beta signatures. Study-level findings and limits: The ex vivo response was dominated by HLA-C-restricted CMV-specific TCR beta clonotypes.

TCRdb re-called the reads with MiXCR, one entry per CDR3 protein. The table lists 550,000 to 850,000 distinct CDR3 sequences, 33% of them singletons, with 15% to 20% in the top ten. Details on this clonotype: Its specificity is not known. Germline and junction disagree at one end, which may indicate a read error.

From germline, CDR1 is SGHRS and CDR2 YFSETQ. This CDR3 has 15 amino acids. This receptor was taken from a human donor in good health (CMV status not recorded). Some clones in this sample may be carry-over from other donors' samples. The chain has TRBV5-1 and TRBJ2-7; tentatively, D is TRBD2 (6 bases). The sequencing here drew on cultured PBMCs, taken from culture after CMV antigen stimulation. The CDR3 DNA is TGCGCAAGCAAGTCATCGGGCTTCGGGGGCTACGAGCAGTACTTC. This encodes CASKSSGFGGYEQYF.